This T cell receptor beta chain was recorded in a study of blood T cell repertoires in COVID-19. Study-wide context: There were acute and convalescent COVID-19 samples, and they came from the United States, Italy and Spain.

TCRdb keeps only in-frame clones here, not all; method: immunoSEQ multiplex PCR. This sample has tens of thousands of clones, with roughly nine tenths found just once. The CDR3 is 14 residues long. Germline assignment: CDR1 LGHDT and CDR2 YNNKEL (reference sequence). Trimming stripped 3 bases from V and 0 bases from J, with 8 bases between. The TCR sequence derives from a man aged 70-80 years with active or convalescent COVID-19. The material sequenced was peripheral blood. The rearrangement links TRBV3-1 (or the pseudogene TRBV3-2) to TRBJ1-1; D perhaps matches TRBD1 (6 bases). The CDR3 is CASSQGTMNTEAFF. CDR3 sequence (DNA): TGTGCCAGCAGCCAGGGGACAATGAACACTGAAGCTTTCTTT.